This T cell receptor (beta chain) was sequenced during a study of control samples from healthy donors and cancer patients (dated by TCRdb to 2019 to 2021). With regard to this clone: Its antigen remains unidentified. The input lacks base qualities; no much larger clone sits a single base away.

From cysteine to phenylalanine, the CDR3 is 15 amino acids long. Just CDR3 DNA is preserved here, 45 bases in frame from base 1. Sequences SGHRS (CDR1) and YFSETQ (CDR2) are obtained from the germline V gene. The germline V end is reduced by 3 bases and the J end by 8 bases; junction bases left unmatched: 7. The method behind the library was the immunoSEQ multiplex PCR assay. Held by TCRdb, this immuneACCESS table contains in-frame sequences only and omits some clones. Under half of the omission traces to an unresolved V gene where checked; the cause of the rest is unknown. The sample data list some 120,000 clones, and 90% to 95% of these were observed just once. The ten largest clones add up to about 7.2% of the sample.

The clonotype was recovered from a woman aged 18-29 years in good health. Rearrangement joined TRBV5-1 to TRBJ2-1, and 11 junctional nucleotides match TRBD2. The material sequenced was blood. Read as DNA, the sequence is TGCGCCAGCAGCTCGTTAGCGGGAGGGCCCCATGAGCAGTTCTTC. The encoded protein is CASSSLAGGPHEQFF.